This TCR beta chain was profiled in a study of cytotoxic CD8 clonotypes in ibrutinib-treated CLL. Study background: Approximately ten relapsed/refractory, more than 14 treatment-naive; around 18 IGHV unmutated. Response samples were drawn at a median of around 11 months of treatment, range 6 to 36.

With sequencing, the targeted depth ranged from 1 in 200,000 to 1 in 1 million T cells. Generated by immunoSEQ multiplex PCR, the TCRdb table keeps only in-frame clones and is missing some. This sample has around 160,000 clones, with approximately 80% found just once. The sequence came from a human donor with chronic lymphocytic leukemia. The sequences come from PBMCs, collected after 12 months of ibrutinib treatment.

The CDR3 spells CASGSRVGSQFF. The CDR3 bases are TGTGCCAGTGGGTCTAGGGTCGGTTCTCAGTTCTTC. The J gene is TRBJ2-1, the V gene TRBV19; D remains ambiguous. V was pared by 8 bases and J by 13 bases, with 18 bases between. The CDR3 has 12 amino acids. Looked up from germline, CDR1 is LNHDA and CDR2 is SQIVND (reference sequence).